The 10 T cell receptor beta chains below come from one sample, sequenced in a study of regulatory and conventional T cells in RAG deficiency. Assay used: immunoSEQ multiplex PCR; TCRdb lists only in-frame clones, some missing. The sample contains about 46,000 clones, 75% to 90% of which appear only once. The sorted conventional CD4+ T cells were CD25-low and CD127-high, with genomic DNA sequenced. These sequences were also reported in another study, on regulatory T cells. As that study records: The primer mix had 52 TRBV and 13 TRBJ primers.

Sequenced material: CD4+ effector T cells sorted from blood. These receptors were collected from a human donor in good health.

This clone came up a few times. The chain joins TRBV6-1 to TRBJ2-1, with 8 bases that match TRBD2. V lost 0 bases, J lost 8 bases, and 9 bases stayed unmatched. The germline gives CDR1 MNHNS, CDR2 SASEGT. CDR3 length equals 16 residues. The CDR3 is CASSEASGSILDEQFF. The CDR3 nucleotides read TGTGCCAGCAGTGAAGCGAGCGGGAGCATTCTTGATGAGCAGTTCTTC.

The chain couples TRBV5-1 to TRBJ1-4, with D hard to call. This CDR3 contains 14 residues. In germline, CDR1 is SGHRS, CDR2 YFSETQ. V gave up 4 bases and J gave up 3 bases, with 10 bases separating them. CDR3 in amino acids: CASSPGLSNEKLFF. The CDR3 DNA is TGCGCCAGCAGCCCCGGACTCTCTAATGAAAAACTGTTTTTT.

V gene TRBV5-1 combines with J gene TRBJ2-7; 12 bases align to TRBD2. Unmatched junction bases numbered 2, after V lost 2 bases and J lost 2 bases. CDR3 length: 15 residues. Looked up from germline, CDR1 is SGHRS and CDR2 is YFSETQ. The CDR3 nucleotides read TGCGCCAGCAGCTTACGGACTAGCGGGGCCTACGAGCAGTACTTC. Its translation: CASSLRTSGAYEQYF.

The rearrangement links TRBV7-9 to TRBJ2-5; the match to TRBD1 covers 8 bases. Germline V CDR1 and CDR2: SEHNR, FQNEAQ (reference sequence). The CDR3 runs to 16 residues. Trimming took 2 bases from V and 7 from J; bases not matched to a gene: 12. CDR3 loop: CASSLSPGGTAGTQYF. Written as DNA, the CDR3 is TGTGCCAGCAGCTTAAGTCCAGGGGGCACCGCTGGGACCCAGTACTTC.

The chain combines TRBV10-3 with TRBJ2-1, with TRBD2 as a possible D gene (5 bases). This CDR3 is 15 amino acids long. CDR1 and CDR2 from the germline V gene are ENHRY and SYGVKD. V was clipped by 0 bases and J by 8 bases, with 14 bases between them. The chain's CDR3 is CAISESMREEDEQFF. The CDR3 DNA is TGTGCCATCAGTGAGTCGATGAGAGAGGAGGATGAGCAGTTCTTC.

This chain uses TRBV6-1 with TRBJ2-7; 7 positions agree with TRBD1. V lost 5 bases and J lost 0; bases outside the gene matches: 4. The CDR3 length is 14 residues. Germline V gives CDR1 MNHNS, CDR2 SASEGT. The CDR3 loop reads CASSRQGSSYEQYF. Written as DNA, the CDR3 is TGTGCCAGCAGTCGACAGGGAAGCTCCTACGAGCAGTACTTC.

The chain employs TRBV9 and TRBJ2-2; D unclear. Trimming took 2 bases from V and 1 from J, leaving 9 bases between them. CDR1 SGDLS and CDR2 YYNGEE come from the germline V gene. This CDR3 has 15 amino acids. The CDR3 DNA is TGTGCCAGCAGCGTCGACCGTCTGAACACCGGGGAGCTGTTTTTT. This gives the protein CASSVDRLNTGELFF.

The chain recombines TRBV9 with TRBJ1-1, with a possible D match to TRBD1 (6 bases). CDR3 size: 13 residues. V was clipped by 3 bases and J by 5 bases, with 11 bases between them. CDR1 and CDR2 (germline): SGDLS, YYNGEE. The CDR3, as DNA: TGTGCCAGCAGCGCGGTGGGACAAACTGAAGCTTTCTTT. Residues: CASSAVGQTEAFF.

The V and J genes are TRBV4-2 and TRBJ1-2; 10 positions agree with TRBD1. The CDR3 has 15 residues. V gave up 7 bases and J gave up 5 bases; unmatched junction bases: 10. Germline-derived CDR1 and CDR2 are LGHNA and YNFKEQ. Written as DNA, the CDR3 is TGTGCCAGCACCGGAACCGGGACAGGGGCTTATGGCTACACCTTC. Its translation: CASTGTGTGAYGYTF.

The chain links TRBV6-5 to TRBJ1-2; 7 nucleotides line up with TRBD1. The junction had 7 bases not matched to a gene; V was cut back by 7 bases and J by 2 bases. The length of the CDR3 is 14 residues. The germline CDR1 and CDR2 sequences are MNHEY and SVGAGI. CDR3 protein: CASNEDRTNYGYTF. The CDR3 DNA sequence: TGTGCCAGCAATGAGGACAGGACCAACTATGGCTACACCTTC.